The present T cell receptor (beta chain) was sequenced within a study of T cell changes during pregnancy in multiple sclerosis (dated by TCRdb to about 2019). Concerning the study at large: The study looked at changes in the T cell repertoire across pregnancy in women with multiple sclerosis.

Note on this clone: Its target antigen remains unknown. No base qualities exist here, and no much larger clone lies one base off it.

Measured from the cysteine to the phenylalanine, the CDR3 is 14 residues long. Only the CDR3 DNA is retained, 42 bases long and in frame from the first base. Trimming removed 5 bases from V and 5 bases from J, leaving 15 bases between the germline ends. CDR1 MNHEY and CDR2 SVGAGI were looked up in the germline V gene. Library preparation was by the immunoSEQ multiplex PCR assay. Drawn from immuneACCESS, this table holds only the in-frame rearrangements with V and J called that TCRdb kept. Clones are partly lost; checked studies trace under half to an unresolved V gene and leave the rest unexplained. For this sample the table gives about 98,000 clones, of which 92% were detected only once. The ten largest clones add up to approximately 2.2% of the sample.

This receptor was identified in a female donor in good health, enrolled as a control in a pregnancy study. This chain joins TRBV6-5 to TRBJ1-2; tentative D gene TRBD1, with 5 bases matching. Sequenced material: peripheral blood, taken after pregnancy. The encoded CDR3 is CASSISRGEYGYTF. The base sequence is TGTGCCAGCAGTATTTCACGGGGGGAATATGGCTACACCTTC.